These 32 T cell receptor beta chains were sequenced from one sample in a study of cytotoxic CD8 clonotypes in ibrutinib-treated CLL. Sequencing was performed with immunoSEQ multiplex PCR; in TCRdb, only in-frame clones are kept and a portion is missing. The data hold around 140,000 clones, with 76% observed a single time. The sample was PBMCs, taken after 24 months of ibrutinib treatment. Every receptor here comes from a human donor with chronic lymphocytic leukemia.

The gene calls are TRBV19 and TRBJ2-7; D may be TRBD2 (7 bases). The CDR3 has 14 residues. V lost 3 bases and J 4 bases, leaving 13 bases between the germline ends. Per the germline V gene, CDR1 is LNHDA and CDR2 is SQIVND (reference sequence). The CDR3 sequence: CASSIGGLPYEQYF. In DNA form, the CDR3 reads TGTGCCAGTAGTATCGGGGGGCTTCCATACGAGCAGTACTTC.

The chain links TRBV7-3 to TRBJ2-1; D perhaps matches TRBD2 (6 bases). The CDR3 has 11 amino acids. Trimming shortened V by 8 bases and J by 9 bases, and 11 bases separated the two germline ends. Germline V lookup: CDR1 SGHTA, CDR2 FQGTGA. CDR3 DNA: TGTGCCAGCTCGGCCGGGGGTGAGCAGTTCTTC. Translated: CASSAGGEQFF.

The genes are TRBV15 and TRBJ1-2; D not resolved. There are 13 residues in the CDR3. V was pared by 1 base and J by 7 bases, with 10 bases between. Per the germline V gene, CDR1 is LNHNV and CDR2 is YYDKDF (reference sequence). This CDR3 is CATSRGGSGGYTF. In DNA form, the CDR3 reads TGTGCCACCAGCAGAGGGGGATCTGGTGGCTACACCTTC.

The V call is TRBV19, the J call TRBJ1-2; D call uncertain. Per germline, CDR1 LNHDA and CDR2 SQIVND (reference sequence). With 3 bases removed from V and 0 bases from J, the gap between germline ends came to 2 bases. CDR3 length: 12 residues. For the CDR3, the DNA is TGTGCCAGTAGTATCACTAACTATGGCTACACCTTC. It specifies CASSITNYGYTF. Combining the CDR3 with reference TRBV19 and TRBJ1-2 gives the whole variable domain DGGITQSPKYLFRKEGQNVTLSCEQNLNHDAMYWYRQDPGQGLRLIYYSQIVNDFQKGDIAEGYSVSREKKESFPLTVTSAQKNPTAFYLCASSITNYGYTFGSGTRLTVV.

This chain uses TRBV7-2 with TRBJ2-7; 7 bases align to TRBD1. Germline assignment: CDR1 SGHTA and CDR2 FQGNSA. The V segment lost 5 bases and the J segment 3 bases; nucleotides outside the gene matches: 4. The CDR3 is 13 amino acids. CDR3 sequence (DNA): TGTGCCAGCAGCCTGGGACAGCACTACGAGCAGTACTTC. It is translated as CASSLGQHYEQYF.

The chain combines TRBV7-3 with TRBJ2-5; 12 bases are a match to TRBD2. Germline CDR1 is SGHTA and CDR2 is FQGTGA. The CDR3 runs to 15 residues. V trimming: 5 bases; J trimming: 8 bases; junction bases outside the gene matches: 9. This CDR3 is CASSPGLAGRGTQYF. CDR3 nucleotide sequence: TGTGCCAGCAGCCCAGGACTAGCGGGGCGGGGTACCCAGTACTTC.

The CDR3 DNA follows: TGTGCCAGCAGCCATACATCCGGCTACACCTTC. Protein: CASSHTSGYTF. This chain connects TRBV7-9 to TRBJ1-2; D remains unclear. The CDR3 contains 11 residues. Germline V gives CDR1 SEHNR, CDR2 FQNEAQ (reference sequence). V lost 5 bases, J lost 8 bases, and 9 bases lay in between.

This chain connects TRBV5-1 to TRBJ2-1; 11 bases fit TRBD2. Germline CDR1 and CDR2: SGHRS and YFSETQ. The CDR3 consists of 18 residues. Losses at the gene ends were 4 bases for V and 7 bases for J; bases not matched to a gene: 16. The CDR3 nucleotides are TGCGCCAGCAGCCCTGGGGGACCAACTAGCGGGAGCGGGAATGAGCAGTTCTTC. Translation: CASSPGGPTSGSGNEQFF.

The J gene is TRBJ2-1, the V gene TRBV7-2; D gene unclear. The V end was cut by 1 base, the J end by 8 bases, with 12 bases between. The CDR3 contains 14 residues. Germline V gene lookup returns CDR1 SGHTA and CDR2 FQGNSA. DNA for the CDR3: TGTGCCAGCAGCTTAGGGCACACTTCCGATGAGCAGTTCTTC. This translates into CASSLGHTSDEQFF.

This chain joins TRBV2 and TRBJ1-2, with a weak D call TRBD1 (6 bases). Germline V gene sequence: CDR1 SNHLY, CDR2 FYNNEI. This CDR3 is 12 amino acids long. V lost 3 bases and J 7 bases, leaving 9 bases between the germline ends. Here the CDR3 DNA reads TGTGCCAGCAGTGAGGGGGGGCTTGGCTACACCTTC. Its translation: CASSEGGLGYTF.

The CDR3 DNA sequence: TGTGCCAGCAGCTTGCAGGGGGCATACTACGAGCAGTACTTC. Its translation is CASSLQGAYYEQYF. The chain recombines TRBV11-2 with TRBJ2-7; TRBD1 agrees at 8 bases. V gave up 3 bases and J gave up 3 bases; unmatched junction bases: 4. This CDR3 contains 14 residues. CDR1 is SGHAT and CDR2 is FQNNGV in the germline V gene.

This clone has more than one count but fewer than ten. The chain employs TRBV9 and TRBJ2-7; 8 positions match TRBD1. The CDR3 sequence is 16 residues long. Germline-derived CDR1 and CDR2 are SGDLS and YYNGEE. V shed 4 bases and J 3 bases; nucleotides not matched to a gene: 12. The CDR3, as DNA: TGTGCCAGCAGCCCCGGACAGGGAGTGAGGGACTACGAGCAGTACTTC. This encodes CASSPGQGVRDYEQYF.

The sample holds one count of this clone. The gene calls are TRBV30 and TRBJ2-7, with TRBD1 identical over 7 bases. The germline gives CDR1 GTSNPN, CDR2 SVGIG (reference sequence). The CDR3 spans 12 residues. The J segment lost 2 bases and the V segment lost 4 bases, leaving 2 bases of the junction unmatched. CDR3 bases: TGTGCCTGGACCACAGGGGCCTACGAGCAGTACTTC. Amino acid sequence: CAWTTGAYEQYF.

The chain carries TRBV9 and TRBJ2-2; the D gene is possibly TRBD2 (6 bases). The length of the CDR3 is 15 residues. Between the trimmed V and J ends, which lost 5 bases and 2 bases, there was a span of 13 bases. CDR1 and CDR2 from the germline V gene are SGDLS and YYNGEE. The CDR3: CASRRGTANTGELFF. The CDR3, as DNA: TGTGCCAGCAGACGCGGGACGGCTAACACCGGGGAGCTGTTTTTT. Full variable domain (rest looked up from reference TRBV9 and TRBJ2-2): DSGVTQTPKHLITATGQRVTLRCSPRSGDLSVYWYQQSLDQGLQFLIQYYNGEERAKGNILERFSAQQFPDLHSELNLSSLELGDSALYFCASRRGTANTGELFFGEGSRLTVL.

V gene TRBV7-2 combines with J gene TRBJ1-2, with TRBD1 matching over 7 bases. From germline, CDR1 is SGHTA and CDR2 FQGNSA. With 5 bases clipped from V and 3 bases from J, the junction kept 12 bases outside the gene matches. There are 16 residues in the CDR3. CDR3 in amino acids: CASSKGGWGTDYGYTF. CDR3 bases: TGTGCCAGCAGCAAGGGAGGTTGGGGGACAGACTATGGCTACACCTTC.

The chain links TRBV25-1 to TRBJ2-7; D is unresolved. The CDR3 covers 13 residues. Per the germline V gene, CDR1 is MGHDK and CDR2 is SYGVNS. With 4 bases removed from V and 7 bases from J, the gap between germline ends came to 14 bases. The CDR3 region has the DNA TGTGCCAGCAGTGGGGCGAATCTGGGGGAGCAGTACTTC. This codes for CASSGANLGEQYF.

The rearrangement uses TRBV9 and TRBJ1-3, with D possibly being TRBD1 (6 bases). V lost 4 bases and J 4 bases, leaving 15 bases between the germline ends. The CDR3 sequence is 15 residues long. CDR1 and CDR2 from the germline V gene are SGDLS and YYNGEE. Here the CDR3 DNA reads TGTGCCAGCAGCCCCGGGGGGGCAGACGGAAACACCATATATTTT. It codes for CASSPGGADGNTIYF.

The chain uses TRBV6-5 and TRBJ1-1; D unresolved. The germline V gene encodes CDR1 MNHEY and CDR2 SVGAGI. Trimming stripped 3 bases from V and 0 bases from J, with 5 bases between. CDR3 length equals 13 residues. The CDR3 sequence is CASSYIVNTEAFF. CDR3 DNA: TGTGCCAGCAGTTATATTGTGAACACTGAAGCTTTCTTT.

This sequence joins TRBV4-3 and TRBJ2-3; maybe TRBD1 (6 bases). Germline V gene data show CDR1 as LGHNA and CDR2 as YSLEER. This CDR3 is built from 15 residues. The V end lost 3 bases, the J end lost 8 bases, and 18 bases lay between the germline ends. The CDR3 sequence is CASSHVGAEGGTQYF. In DNA form, the CDR3 reads TGCGCCAGCAGCCACGTCGGGGCAGAAGGGGGTACGCAGTATTTT.

The V and J genes are TRBV18 and TRBJ2-5; D is perhaps TRBD1 (6 bases). V lost 3 bases, J lost 5 bases, and 25 bases lay in between. The CDR3 runs 18 residues. Germline V gene lookup returns CDR1 KGHSH and CDR2 LQKENI. For the CDR3, the DNA is TGTGCCAGCTCACCCGCGCTGAAGCCGCAGGGGATCGGGGAGACCCAGTACTTC. It yields the protein CASSPALKPQGIGETQYF. Using reference TRBV18 and TRBJ2-5 for the parts outside the CDR3, the full variable domain is NAGVMQNPRHLVRRRGQEARLRCSPMKGHSHVYWYRQLPEEGLKFMVYLQKENIIDESGMPKERFSAEFPKEGPSILRIQQVVRGDSAAYFCASSPALKPQGIGETQYFGPGTRLLVL.

This clone appeared a single time. The chain links TRBV7-2 to TRBJ1-5; D gene uncertain. This CDR3 region has 13 residues. Germline V gene lookup returns CDR1 SGHTA and CDR2 FQGNSA. Trimming cost V 3 bases and J 7 bases, with 10 bases left between them. The chain's CDR3 is CASSFFPGQPQHF. In DNA form, the CDR3 reads TGTGCCAGCAGCTTTTTCCCGGGGCAGCCCCAGCATTTT.

The V gene is TRBV7-3, the J gene TRBJ2-7; no clear D gene. CDR3 length equals 14 residues. CDR1 and CDR2 from the germline V gene are SGHTA and FQGTGA. V lost 2 bases, J lost 0 bases, and 8 bases lay in between. The CDR3 region is CASSLYRGSYEQYF. The CDR3 DNA follows: TGTGCCAGCAGCTTATATCGCGGCTCCTACGAGCAGTACTTC.

V and J are TRBV2 and TRBJ1-2, with TRBD1 matching 9 bases. J was trimmed by 5 bases and V by 8 bases; bases with no gene match: 3. Germline lookup yields CDR1 SNHLY and CDR2 FYNNEI. The CDR3 consists of 12 residues. CDR3 loop: CASGGQGYGYTF. The DNA for the CDR3 is TGTGCCAGCGGGGGACAGGGTTATGGCTACACCTTC. The full variable domain, its missing parts supplied by reference TRBV2 and TRBJ1-2, is EPEVTQTPSHQVTQMGQEVILRCVPISNHLYFYWYRQILGQKVEFLVSFYNNEISEKSEIFDDQFSVERPDGSNFTLKIRSTKLEDSAMYFCASGGQGYGYTFGSGTRLTVV.

This CDR3 is CASDRGASYGYTF. The CDR3 DNA follows: TGTGCCAGTGACAGGGGCGCCTCCTATGGCTACACCTTC. The chain carries TRBV30 and TRBJ1-2, with 8 bases lining up with TRBD1. The CDR3 loop spans 13 amino acids. Germline V gene data show CDR1 as GTSNPN and CDR2 as SVGIG (reference sequence). The trim removed 8 bases at V and 4 bases at J, leaving 9 bases unmatched.

This rearrangement joins TRBV5-1 to TRBJ1-4; D uncertain. Germline assignment: CDR1 SGHRS and CDR2 YFSETQ. Trimming took off 4 bases at V and 5 bases at J, with 21 bases between the two ends. This CDR3 contains 17 residues. This chain's CDR3 is CASSRRAAWGENEKLFF. For the CDR3, the DNA is TGCGCCAGCAGCCGAAGGGCCGCTTGGGGAGAAAATGAAAAACTGTTTTTT.

As DNA, the CDR3 is TGTGCCAGCAGCCCGGGAAGCGGGGAGACAGATACGCAGTATTTT. Its protein product is CASSPGSGETDTQYF. The V gene is TRBV5-6, the J gene TRBJ2-3; 7 bases line up with TRBD2. This CDR3 spans 15 amino acids. CDR1 SGHDT and CDR2 YYEEEE come from the germline V gene. V shed 4 bases, J shed 3 bases, and the junction held 8 bases outside the gene matches.

The chain recombines TRBV2 with TRBJ2-5; tentative D call: TRBD1 (5 bases). Trimming left V 7 bases short and J 1 base short, with 10 bases between. Germline-derived CDR1 and CDR2 are SNHLY and FYNNEI. The CDR3 has 13 amino acids. CDR3 residues: CASMGQPQETQYF. CDR3 DNA: TGTGCCAGCATGGGGCAGCCCCAAGAGACCCAGTACTTC.

This clone showed up just once. The J gene is TRBJ2-3, the V gene TRBV5-1, with 7 bases identical to TRBD2. Looked up from germline, CDR1 is SGHRS and CDR2 is YFSETQ. Losses at the gene ends were 0 bases for V and 2 bases for J; bases not matched to a gene: 6. There are 16 residues in the CDR3. CDR3 in DNA: TGCGCCAGCAGCTTGGCCGTCGCGGGGGTCACAGATACGCAGTATTTT. Translated: CASSLAVAGVTDTQYF.

This chain connects TRBV2 to TRBJ2-1; 7 nucleotides match TRBD1. Germline CDR1 reads SNHLY; CDR2 reads FYNNEI. The CDR3 covers 16 residues. V gave up 7 bases and J gave up 8 bases; unmatched junction bases: 17. The CDR3: CASKRATGTGIYEQFF. The CDR3 DNA is TGTGCCAGCAAGAGGGCGACAGGGACGGGGATTTATGAGCAGTTCTTC. The full variable domain, with the rest looked up from reference TRBV2 and TRBJ2-1, is EPEVTQTPSHQVTQMGQEVILRCVPISNHLYFYWYRQILGQKVEFLVSFYNNEISEKSEIFDDQFSVERPDGSNFTLKIRSTKLEDSAMYFCASKRATGTGIYEQFFGPGTRLTVL.

CDR3 in DNA: TGTGCCAGCAGCTTGGCTGGGCGGACTAGCACCCAGTACTTC. This gives the protein CASSLAGRTSTQYF. The gene calls are TRBV5-6 and TRBJ2-4, with TRBD2 matching 8 bases. CDR3 length equals 14 residues. The junction had 9 bases not matched to a gene; V was cut back by 0 bases and J by 13 bases. Germline CDR1 reads SGHDT; CDR2 reads YYEEEE. Variable domain in full (rest from reference TRBV5-6 and TRBJ2-4): DAGVTQSPTHLIKTRGQQVTLRCSPKSGHDTVSWYQQALGQGPQFIFQYYEEEERQRGNFPDRFSGHQFPNYSSELNVNALLLGDSALYLCASSLAGRTSTQYFGAGTRLSVL.

The chain links TRBV7-9 to TRBJ1-1; no clear D. Per germline, CDR1 SEHNR and CDR2 FQNEAQ (reference sequence). The CDR3 is 14 residues long. Deletions cut 4 bases from V and 4 bases from J, with 13 bases between. CDR3 in amino acids: CASSSPAYGTEAFF. The CDR3 DNA is TGTGCCAGCAGCTCCCCCGCGTATGGCACTGAAGCTTTCTTT. The full variable domain, completed using reference TRBV7-9 and TRBJ1-1, is DTGVSQNPRHKITKRGQNVTFRCDPISEHNRLYWYRQTLGQGPEFLTYFQNEAQLEKSRLLSDRFSAERPKGSFSTLEIQRTEQGDSAMYLCASSSPAYGTEAFFGQGTRLTVV.

V usage is TRBV28 and J usage is TRBJ1-5; a weak D match, TRBD1 (6 bases). This CDR3 region has 15 residues. Trimming took 2 bases from V and 5 from J, leaving 13 bases between them. Germline lookup yields CDR1 MDHEN and CDR2 SYDVKM. CDR3 DNA: TGTGCCAGCAGTTTAGGGCAGGGGATCTATCAGCCCCAGCATTTT. As protein: CASSLGQGIYQPQHF.